Listed below are T cell receptor beta chains from one sample, sequenced in a study of T-cell reconstitution after alpha-beta-depleted transplantation in children. TCRdb passed the PCR reads through MiXCR, listing each CDR3 protein once. The profile shows 580,000 or so distinct CDR3 sequences, around 23% of them singletons. This sample comprised PBMCs, mostly from graft donor cells, obtained 360 days after TCRalphabeta/CD19-depleted stem cell transplant. These receptors were obtained from a boy less than two years old who had a stem cell transplant for acute myeloid leukemia, so the T cells may come from the graft donor. Both conserved end residues are part of each CDR3. Each record gives: V gene, J gene, D gene, clone size, CDR3 protein, CDR3 DNA. The D gene is left open where the match is weak. For some rows the clone size is stated as once, few or many, or as a class when expanded; others skip it.

TRBV20-1,TRBJ1-1,NA,many,CSAREPAGLAEAFF,TGCAGTGCTAGAGAGCCGGCAGGGTTGGCTGAAGCTTTCTTT
TRBV24-1,TRBJ2-3,TRBD2,few,CATSDSPGGPSTDTQYF,TGTGCCACCAGTGATTCGCCGGGGGGACCTAGCACAGATACGCAGTATTTT
TRBV20-1,TRBJ1-2,TRBD1,NA,CSARPRGTGLSNYGYTF,TGCAGTGCTAGACCTCGAGGGACAGGGCTTTCCAACTATGGCTACACCTTC
TRBV6-1,TRBJ2-1,TRBD1,NA,CASRMGQNSYNEQFF,TGTGCCAGCAGAATGGGACAGAATTCCTACAATGAGCAGTTCTTC
TRBV12-3/TRBV12-4,TRBJ1-2,TRBD1,NA,CASRPTGGPGNYGYTF,TGTGCCAGCAGGCCTACAGGGGGCCCAGGCAATTATGGCTACACCTTC
TRBV7-9,TRBJ1-1,NA,many,CASSPPGRGRDTEAFF,TGTGCCAGCAGCCCCCCGGGCAGGGGAAGGGACACTGAAGCTTTCTTT
TRBV19,TRBJ1-5,NA,NA,CASSAHIFGARQPQHF,TGTGCCAGTAGTGCCCACATCTTTGGGGCCCGGCAGCCCCAGCATTTT
TRBV6-5,TRBJ1-1,NA,few,CASSFTGKGTEAFF,TGTGCCAGCAGTTTTACGGGGAAGGGCACTGAAGCTTTCTTT
TRBV20-1,TRBJ1-6,NA,NA,CSVEGGTATSPLHF,TGCAGTGTAGAAGGCGGGACGGCAACTTCACCCCTCCACTTT
TRBV20-1,TRBJ1-1,NA,many,CSARDPYAVYEAFF,TGCAGTGCTAGAGATCCTTACGCAGTTTATGAAGCTTTCTTT
TRBV15,TRBJ1-2,TRBD1,NA,CATSREGGGQVLYF,TGTGCCACCAGCAGAGAGGGTGGGGGACAGGTCCTATACTTC
TRBV20-1,TRBJ2-7,TRBD2,NA,CSAPRTRGLYWSYEQYF,TGCAGTGCTCCCCGGACTAGGGGCCTTTATTGGTCCTACGAGCAGTACTTC
TRBV6-5,TRBJ1-1,TRBD1,many,CASSYFGTGPLNTEAFF,TGTGCCAGCAGTTACTTTGGGACAGGGCCTCTGAACACTGAAGCTTTCTTT